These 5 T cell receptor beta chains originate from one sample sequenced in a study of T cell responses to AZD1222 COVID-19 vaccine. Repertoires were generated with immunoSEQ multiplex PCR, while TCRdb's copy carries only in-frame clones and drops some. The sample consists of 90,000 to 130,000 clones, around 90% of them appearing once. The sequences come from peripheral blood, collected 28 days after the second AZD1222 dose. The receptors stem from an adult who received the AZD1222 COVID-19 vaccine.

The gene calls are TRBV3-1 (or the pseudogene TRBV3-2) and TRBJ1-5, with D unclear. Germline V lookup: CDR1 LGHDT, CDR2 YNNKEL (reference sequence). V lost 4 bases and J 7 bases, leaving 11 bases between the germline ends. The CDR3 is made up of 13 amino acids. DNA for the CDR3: TGTGCCAGCAGCCCAACGGTTGGCCAGCCCCAGCATTTT. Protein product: CASSPTVGQPQHF.

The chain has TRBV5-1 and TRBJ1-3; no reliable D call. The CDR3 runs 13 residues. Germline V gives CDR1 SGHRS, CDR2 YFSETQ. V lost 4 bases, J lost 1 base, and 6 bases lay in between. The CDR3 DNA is TGCGCCAGCAGCGAGGGATCTGGAAACACCATATATTTT. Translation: CASSEGSGNTIYF.

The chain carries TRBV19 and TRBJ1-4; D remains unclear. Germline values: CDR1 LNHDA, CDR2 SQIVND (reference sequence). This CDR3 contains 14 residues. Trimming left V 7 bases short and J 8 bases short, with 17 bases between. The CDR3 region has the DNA TGTGCCAGTAAGAGGCTGGTGGGGAACGAAAAACTGTTTTTT. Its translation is CASKRLVGNEKLFF.

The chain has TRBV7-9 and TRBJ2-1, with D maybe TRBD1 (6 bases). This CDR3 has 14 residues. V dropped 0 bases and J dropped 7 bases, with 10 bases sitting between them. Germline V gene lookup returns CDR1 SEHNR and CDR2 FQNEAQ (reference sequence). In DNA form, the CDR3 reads TGTGCCAGCAGCTTAGCGGGGGCGCGGAATGAGCAGTTCTTC. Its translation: CASSLAGARNEQFF. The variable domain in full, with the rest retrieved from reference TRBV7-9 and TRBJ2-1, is DTGVSQNPRHKITKRGQNVTFRCDPISEHNRLYWYRQTLGQGPEFLTYFQNEAQLEKSRLLSDRFSAERPKGSFSTLEIQRTEQGDSAMYLCASSLAGARNEQFFGPGTRLTVL.

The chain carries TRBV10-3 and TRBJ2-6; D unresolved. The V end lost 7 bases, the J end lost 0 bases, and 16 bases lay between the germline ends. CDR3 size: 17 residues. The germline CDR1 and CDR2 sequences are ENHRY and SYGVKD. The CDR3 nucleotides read TGTGCCATCAAGTTAGAGCAATCGGGCTCTGGGGCCAACGTCCTGACTTTC. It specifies CAIKLEQSGSGANVLTF.